The 25 T cell receptor beta chains reported below all come from one sample, sequenced in a study of cytomegalovirus exposure and HLA in healthy donors. The PCR made use of 60 Vbeta and 13 Jbeta primers. Assay: immunoSEQ multiplex PCR; the TCRdb copy retains only in-frame clones and omits some. Its clone listing holds roughly 190,000 clones. Sequencing used PBMCs. These receptors came from a woman under 30 in good health and CMV-seropositive.

V is TRBV2 and J is TRBJ2-3; the match to TRBD2 covers 9 bases. CDR3 length: 16 amino acids. Germline V lookup: CDR1 SNHLY, CDR2 FYNNEI. The V and J ends lost 3 bases and 4 bases, in that order; junction bases with no gene match: 8. The CDR3 here is CASSDWSGGTADTQYF. CDR3 coding DNA: TGTGCCAGCAGTGACTGGAGCGGGGGGACGGCAGATACGCAGTATTTT.

The rearrangement uses TRBV6-1 and TRBJ2-2; 10 bases line up with TRBD1. The CDR3 extends over 14 amino acids. Per the germline V gene, CDR1 is MNHNS and CDR2 is SASEGT. Trimming took 7 bases from V and 7 from J; bases not matched to a gene: 6. CDR3 DNA sequence: TGTGCCAGCAATCCGGGACAGGGGTACGGGGAGCTGTTTTTT. Amino acids: CASNPGQGYGELFF.

This chain connects TRBV4-1 to TRBJ1-1; D may be TRBD1 (5 bases). V lost 0 bases and J 1 base, leaving 18 bases between the germline ends. Looked up from germline, CDR1 is MGHRA and CDR2 is YSYEKL. The CDR3 is made up of 18 amino acids. The CDR3 here is CASSQEEAGILGNTEAFF. CDR3 coding DNA: TGCGCCAGCAGCCAAGAAGAAGCAGGGATTTTGGGGAACACTGAAGCTTTCTTT.

The chain recombines TRBV10-3 with TRBJ2-2; D ambiguous. Germline V gene data show CDR1 as ENHRY and CDR2 as SYGVKD. With 5 bases removed from V and 0 bases from J, the gap between germline ends came to 7 bases. CDR3 size: 14 residues. The CDR3 nucleotides read TGTGCCATCAGTAACATCGCGAACACCGGGGAGCTGTTTTTT. This gives the protein CAISNIANTGELFF.

The chain has TRBV14 and TRBJ2-1; D unclear. The germline CDR1 and CDR2 sequences are SGHDN and FVKESK. The CDR3 contains 13 residues. The V gene lost 0 bases and the J gene lost 9 bases, with 9 bases spanning the gap. The CDR3 is CASSQEMASEQFF. CDR3 sequence (DNA): TGTGCCAGCAGCCAAGAAATGGCATCTGAGCAGTTCTTC.

The chain combines TRBV11-3 with TRBJ2-1; 8 positions match TRBD1. The junction had 3 bases not matched to a gene; V was cut back by 5 bases and J by 6 bases. The CDR3 runs 13 residues. Germline V gives CDR1 SGHNT, CDR2 YENEEA. The CDR3 spells CASSTGQANEQFF. In DNA form, the CDR3 reads TGTGCCAGCAGCACGGGACAGGCCAATGAGCAGTTCTTC. Full variable domain (rest looked up from reference TRBV11-3 and TRBJ2-1): EAGVVQSPRYKIIEKKQPVAFWCNPISGHNTLYWYLQNLGQGPELLIRYENEEAVDDSQLPKDRFSAERLKGVDSTLKIQPAELGDSAVYLCASSTGQANEQFFGPGTRLTVL.

The chain carries TRBV10-3 and TRBJ1-2, with a weak D call TRBD1 (5 bases). Trimming stripped 4 bases from V and 3 bases from J, with 9 bases between. The germline CDR1 and CDR2 sequences are ENHRY and SYGVKD. The CDR3 spans 13 residues. The CDR3 nucleotides are TGTGCCATCAGTGGACAGCGAGACTATGGCTACACCTTC. It yields the protein CAISGQRDYGYTF.

The rearrangement joins TRBV9 to TRBJ2-1; 7 bases line up with TRBD1. Losses at the gene ends were 0 bases for V and 3 bases for J; bases not matched to a gene: 3. Germline V gene lookup returns CDR1 SGDLS and CDR2 YYNGEE. This CDR3 region has 15 residues. The CDR3: CASSVAQGFYNEQFF. As DNA, the CDR3 is TGTGCCAGCAGCGTAGCACAGGGGTTCTACAATGAGCAGTTCTTC.

V and J are TRBV7-3 and TRBJ2-3; D not resolved. V was shortened by 1 base and J by 4 bases, with 6 bases between the two germline ends. The CDR3 has 13 residues. Germline CDR1 reads SGHTA; CDR2 reads FQGTGA. CDR3 amino acids: CASSLRQADTQYF. Here the CDR3 DNA reads TGTGCCAGCAGCTTAAGGCAGGCAGATACGCAGTATTTT.

V usage is TRBV7-2 and J usage is TRBJ1-6; D remains ambiguous. The germline V gene encodes CDR1 SGHTA and CDR2 FQGNSA. The length of the CDR3 is 16 residues. V was cut by 5 bases and J by 0 bases, with 11 bases left in between. CDR3 nucleotides: TGTGCCAGCAGCCCCGTCTCGAGCTCCTATAATTCACCCCTCCACTTT. As protein: CASSPVSSSYNSPLHF.

The chain is built from TRBV6-6 and TRBJ1-1, with D uncertain. The germline V gene encodes CDR1 MNHNY and CDR2 SVGAGI (reference sequence). The CDR3 has 14 residues. The germline V and J ends were trimmed by 6 bases and 2 bases, with 13 bases remaining between them. Here the CDR3 DNA reads TGTGCCAGCAGCGATACCGGGAGAAACACTGAAGCTTTCTTT. It is translated as CASSDTGRNTEAFF.

The chain is built from TRBV25-1 and TRBJ2-7; the match to TRBD1 covers 8 bases. CDR3 size: 15 residues. Germline V gene sequence: CDR1 MGHDK, CDR2 SYGVNS. The V and J ends lost 3 bases and 2 bases, in that order; junction bases with no gene match: 6. The CDR3 region has the DNA TGTGCCAGCAGTGATGGCGGGACAGGAGCCTACGAGCAGTACTTC. This encodes CASSDGGTGAYEQYF.

J is TRBJ1-2 and V is TRBV9, with 8 bases that match TRBD1. J gave up 2 bases and V 8 bases, and 5 bases lay outside the gene matches. Germline CDR1 reads SGDLS; CDR2 reads YYNGEE. This CDR3 spans 13 amino acids. The CDR3 sequence is CASTGQENYGYTF. For the CDR3, the DNA is TGTGCCAGTACGGGACAGGAAAACTATGGCTACACCTTC.

The rearrangement joins TRBV30 to TRBJ2-7; 8 bases fit TRBD1. V dropped 5 bases and J dropped 2; count of bases not matched to a gene: 8. Germline V lookup: CDR1 GTSNPN, CDR2 SVGIG (reference sequence). The CDR3 has 14 residues. The CDR3 sequence: CAWSLGTGTYEQYF. The CDR3 nucleotides read TGTGCCTGGTCTCTCGGGACAGGAACCTACGAGCAGTACTTC. Using reference TRBV30 and TRBJ2-7 for the parts outside the CDR3, the full variable domain is SQTIHQWPATLVQPVGSPLSLECTVEGTSNPNLYWYRQAAGRGLQLLFYSVGIGQISSEVPQNLSASRPQDRQFILSSKKLLLSDSGFYLCAWSLGTGTYEQYFGPGTRLTVT.

The gene calls are TRBV7-6 and TRBJ2-1; 10 nucleotides align to TRBD1. The V segment lost 4 bases and the J segment 6 bases; nucleotides outside the gene matches: 6. This CDR3 spans 15 amino acids. Germline V lookup: CDR1 SGHVS, CDR2 FNYEAQ. The chain's CDR3 is CASSSDRGHGNEQFF. CDR3 DNA sequence: TGTGCCAGCAGCTCCGACAGGGGGCACGGCAATGAGCAGTTCTTC.

This sequence joins TRBV30 and TRBJ2-5; no clear D. The V and J ends lost 3 bases and 5 bases respectively, with 10 bases between them. Germline V lookup: CDR1 GTSNPN, CDR2 SVGIG (reference sequence). This CDR3 is built from 12 residues. The CDR3 loop is CAWSLAGETQYF. The CDR3, as DNA: TGTGCCTGGAGCTTAGCCGGGGAGACCCAGTACTTC.

This sequence joins TRBV5-4 and TRBJ2-1, with 10 bases that match TRBD2. The germline V gene encodes CDR1 SGHNT and CDR2 YYREEE (reference sequence). The CDR3 has 16 amino acids. J gave up 4 bases and V 3 bases, and 7 bases lay outside the gene matches. The CDR3 sequence is CASSSAGAGGYNEQFF. In DNA, the CDR3 is TGTGCCAGCAGCTCTGCAGGAGCGGGAGGGTACAATGAGCAGTTCTTC.

V and J are TRBV9 and TRBJ1-1, with TRBD1 as a possible D gene (6 bases). The CDR3 contains 14 residues. Trimming shortened V by 3 bases and J by 5 bases, and 14 bases separated the two germline ends. In germline, CDR1 is SGDLS, CDR2 YYNGEE. The CDR3 sequence: CASSARGPETEAFF. Written as DNA, the CDR3 is TGTGCCAGCAGCGCCAGGGGTCCGGAGACTGAAGCTTTCTTT.

This rearrangement joins TRBV20-1 to TRBJ1-1; D not resolved. Per the germline V gene, CDR1 is DFQATT and CDR2 is SNEGSKA (reference sequence). V shed 6 bases and J shed 3 bases, with 8 bases lying between them. CDR3 size: 11 residues. The CDR3: CSAIIYTEAFF. CDR3 DNA: TGCAGTGCCATCATTTACACTGAAGCTTTCTTT.

The rearrangement joins TRBV6-5 to TRBJ1-5, with TRBD1 identical over 7 bases. The length of the CDR3 is 15 residues. Germline values: CDR1 MNHEY, CDR2 SVGAGI. The V gene end was trimmed by 4 bases and the J gene end by 3 bases; junction bases not matched to a gene: 6. CDR3 loop: CASSLQGEDNQPQHF. The CDR3 DNA sequence: TGTGCCAGCAGTTTGCAGGGGGAGGACAATCAGCCCCAGCATTTT.

The rearrangement links TRBV15 to TRBJ1-1; D is unclear. CDR3 size: 14 residues. Trimming cost V 3 bases and J 13 bases, with 21 bases left between them. Looked up from germline, CDR1 is LNHNV and CDR2 is YYDKDF (reference sequence). CDR3 protein: CATSSRDGRPRRFF. The CDR3 coding sequence is TGTGCCACCAGCAGCAGAGATGGGCGACCCCGTCGTTTCTTT. The full variable domain, rest sourced from reference TRBV15 and TRBJ1-1, is DAMVIQNPRYQVTQFGKPVTLSCSQTLNHNVMYWYQQKSSQAPKLLFHYYDKDFNNEADTPDNFQSRRPNTSFCFLDIRSPGLGDTAMYLCATSSRDGRPRRFFGQGTRLTVV.

The rearrangement links TRBV2 to TRBJ1-1; maybe TRBD1 (5 bases). The CDR3 has 13 amino acids. V was trimmed by 6 bases and J by 10 bases, leaving 18 bases between them. Germline lookup yields CDR1 SNHLY and CDR2 FYNNEI. In DNA form, the CDR3 reads TGTGCCAGCAGGGCGAATCCAGGGAATGTAGCTTTCTTT. Translated, it gives CASRANPGNVAFF. The entire variable domain, with the rest obtained from reference TRBV2 and TRBJ1-1, is as follows: EPEVTQTPSHQVTQMGQEVILRCVPISNHLYFYWYRQILGQKVEFLVSFYNNEISEKSEIFDDQFSVERPDGSNFTLKIRSTKLEDSAMYFCASRANPGNVAFFGQGTRLTVV.

The chain carries TRBV15 and TRBJ2-2, with D perhaps matching TRBD1 (5 bases). Germline lookup yields CDR1 LNHNV and CDR2 YYDKDF (reference sequence). The CDR3 sequence is 15 residues long. V was trimmed by 0 bases and J by 6 bases, leaving 11 bases between them. The CDR3 loop is CATSRDYRIAGELFF. CDR3 nucleotide sequence: TGTGCCACCAGCAGAGATTACAGGATTGCCGGGGAGCTGTTTTTT.

The chain carries TRBV5-1 and TRBJ2-6; D call uncertain. The V end lost 2 bases, the J end lost 0 bases, and 18 bases lay between the germline ends. Germline loops: CDR1 SGHRS, CDR2 YFSETQ. This CDR3 is 19 amino acids long. The CDR3 coding sequence is TGCGCCAGCAGCTTATCGGATCAACAGTATAGCTCTGGGGCCAACGTCCTGACTTTC. This sequence encodes CASSLSDQQYSSGANVLTF.

The chain couples TRBV30 to TRBJ2-3; D may be TRBD1 (6 bases). This CDR3 has 13 amino acids. Trimming removed 3 bases at V and 4 bases at J, with 11 bases between. The germline CDR1 and CDR2 sequences are GTSNPN and SVGIG (reference sequence). As DNA, the CDR3 is TGTGCCTGGAGCGGGACAAGGGCAGATACGCAGTATTTT. This translates into CAWSGTRADTQYF. Full variable domain (remainder filled in from reference TRBV30 and TRBJ2-3): SQTIHQWPATLVQPVGSPLSLECTVEGTSNPNLYWYRQAAGRGLQLLFYSVGIGQISSEVPQNLSASRPQDRQFILSSKKLLLSDSGFYLCAWSGTRADTQYFGPGTRLTVL.